Shown below are 25 T cell receptor beta chains from a single sample sequenced in a study of chemoradiotherapy in HPV16-positive cancers. Profiled with immunoSEQ multiplex PCR; TCRdb holds only in-frame clones, not every one. The sample carries several hundred clones, 20% recorded once. The biological material was taken from a patient who underwent chemoradiotherapy. The receptors here all came from a human donor with HPV-associated anogenital cancer.

Note on this clone: The same CDR3 is also encoded by other DNA sequences in this sample. The rearrangement uses TRBV9 and TRBJ1-5; no clear D gene. V was cut by 3 bases and J by 0 bases, with 7 bases left in between. This CDR3 has 14 residues. Germline V CDR1 and CDR2: SGDLS, YYNGEE. The CDR3, as DNA: TGTGCCAGCAGCGCCGGCGATAGCAATCAGCCCCAGCATTTT. Protein sequence: CASSAGDSNQPQHF.

The chain uses TRBV7-8 and TRBJ2-7, with D possibly TRBD1 on 6 matching bases. The CDR3 spans 15 residues. Trimming pared 5 bases from V and 3 bases from J, leaving 17 bases between. Germline assignment: CDR1 SGHVS and CDR2 FQNEAQ. The CDR3 loop reads CASSIRWTESYEQYF. DNA for the CDR3: TGTGCCAGCAGCATTAGATGGACAGAGAGCTACGAGCAGTACTTC.

In this sample, this clone turned up a few times. The chain's CDR3 is CASSETETNEQFF. Written as DNA, the CDR3 is TGTGCCAGCAGTGAAACGGAGACCAATGAGCAGTTCTTC. The genes are TRBV6-4 and TRBJ2-1; D remains unclear. V was cut by 3 bases and J by 6 bases, with 9 bases left in between. The CDR3 runs to 13 residues. Germline V gene lookup returns CDR1 MRHNA and CDR2 SNTAGT.

V and J are TRBV29-1 and TRBJ1-1; D call uncertain. Trimming pared 4 bases from V and 5 bases from J, leaving 11 bases between. In germline, CDR1 is SQVTM, CDR2 ANQGSEA. The CDR3 is 12 amino acids. CDR3 bases: TGCAGCGTTGGGTTGGGAGAAACTGAAGCTTTCTTT. As protein: CSVGLGETEAFF.

This chain joins TRBV4-3 and TRBJ2-7; D is possibly TRBD2 (5 bases). The CDR3 has 13 amino acids. Trimming took off 4 bases at V and 3 bases at J, with 10 bases between the two ends. The germline V gene has CDR1 LGHNA and CDR2 YSLEER. DNA for the CDR3: TGCGCCAGCAGCCGGTCGAGCGGCTACGAGCAGTACTTC. Translation: CASSRSSGYEQYF.

This chain uses TRBV9 with TRBJ2-3; 10 bases align to TRBD1. CDR3 length equals 15 residues. The germline CDR1 and CDR2 sequences are SGDLS and YYNGEE. V trimming: 2 bases; J trimming: 1 base; junction bases outside the gene matches: 1. CDR3 DNA: TGTGCCAGCAGCGTCGGGACAGGGGGCACAGATACGCAGTATTTT. This encodes CASSVGTGGTDTQYF.

V usage is TRBV11-2 and J usage is TRBJ2-7; no clear D. The V gene lost 4 bases and the J gene lost 3 bases, with 19 bases spanning the gap. CDR3 length: 16 residues. Germline V CDR1 and CDR2: SGHAT, FQNNGV. The CDR3 DNA is TGTGCCAGCAGCTCACGTTTGAGTGCATCCGTCTACGAGCAGTACTTC. It is translated as CASSSRLSASVYEQYF. Using reference TRBV11-2 and TRBJ2-7 for the parts outside the CDR3, the full variable domain is EAGVAQSPRYKIIEKRQSVAFWCNPISGHATLYWYQQILGQGPKLLIQFQNNGVVDDSQLPKDRFSAERLKGVDSTLKIQPAKLEDSAVYLCASSSRLSASVYEQYFGPGTRLTVT.

The rearrangement joins TRBV6-4 to TRBJ2-2; the D gene is possibly TRBD1 (5 bases). Germline V lookup: CDR1 MRHNA, CDR2 SNTAGT. The CDR3 consists of 14 residues. Trimming pared 2 bases from V and 3 bases from J, leaving 7 bases between. The CDR3 DNA follows: TGTGCCAGCAGTGACGCGACAGACACCGGGGAGCTGTTTTTT. This codes for CASSDATDTGELFF.

The V gene is TRBV4-3, the J gene TRBJ2-6; 8 bases map to TRBD1. Trimming cost V 0 bases and J 4 bases; bases outside gene matches: 5. CDR1 is LGHNA, CDR2 YSLEER, per germline. This CDR3 contains 17 residues. The CDR3 spells CASSQEPGGSGANVLTF. Written as DNA, the CDR3 is TGCGCCAGCAGCCAAGAGCCAGGGGGCTCCGGGGCCAACGTCCTGACTTTC.

The chain recombines TRBV11-2 with TRBJ1-5, with D maybe TRBD1 (5 bases). Germline loops: CDR1 SGHAT, CDR2 FQNNGV. Trimming removed 1 base at V and 2 bases at J, with 6 bases between. The CDR3 is 14 amino acids. CDR3 loop: CASSLGDGNQPQHF. CDR3 in DNA: TGTGCCAGCAGCTTAGGGGACGGCAATCAGCCCCAGCATTTT. The entire variable domain, with the rest obtained from reference TRBV11-2 and TRBJ1-5, is as follows: EAGVAQSPRYKIIEKRQSVAFWCNPISGHATLYWYQQILGQGPKLLIQFQNNGVVDDSQLPKDRFSAERLKGVDSTLKIQPAKLEDSAVYLCASSLGDGNQPQHFGDGTRLSIL.

J is TRBJ1-5 and V is TRBV9, with no clear D. The germline V gene encodes CDR1 SGDLS and CDR2 YYNGEE. This CDR3 comprises 14 residues. The V end lost 4 bases, the J end lost 0 bases, and 8 bases lay between the germline ends. CDR3 bases: TGTGCCAGCAGCCTCGGTGATAGCAATCAGCCCCAGCATTTT. Protein sequence: CASSLGDSNQPQHF.

J is TRBJ2-1 and V is TRBV9; tentatively, D is TRBD2 (6 bases). Deletions cut 2 bases from V and 5 bases from J, with 14 bases between. The CDR3 runs to 15 residues. The germline CDR1 and CDR2 sequences are SGDLS and YYNGEE. The CDR3 bases are TGTGCCAGCAGCGTTTGGGGGAGGCTAAACAATGAGCAGTTCTTC. It translates to CASSVWGRLNNEQFF.

For this clone: One junction end does not reproduce the germline sequence, and a read error may be involved. The chain carries TRBV30 and TRBJ1-2, with a tentative D call TRBD1 (6 bases). CDR3 length: 11 amino acids. Germline lookup yields CDR1 GTSNPN and CDR2 SVGIG (reference sequence). The CDR3 DNA is TGTGCCTGGAGAACAGGGTATGCCTACACCTTC. Its translation is CAWRTGYAYTF. The full variable domain, completed using reference TRBV30 and TRBJ1-2, is SQTIHQWPATLVQPVGSPLSLECTVEGTSNPNLYWYRQAAGRGLQLLFYSVGIGQISSEVPQNLSASRPQDRQFILSSKKLLLSDSGFYLCAWRTGYAYTFGSGTRLTVV.

This clone was observed a few times. The junction differs from germline at one of its ends, possibly a read error. The chain employs TRBV7-7 and TRBJ2-1; D may be TRBD2 (5 bases). From germline, CDR1 is SSHAT and CDR2 FNYEAQ (reference sequence). The CDR3 has 13 amino acids. CDR3 DNA: TGTGCTAGCAGCGCATTTCTAGCTAATGAGCAGTTCTTC. Translating gives CASSAFLANEQFF.

This clone was seen a few times. V gene TRBV9 combines with J gene TRBJ2-7; TRBD1 matches 7 bases. Trimming cost V 3 bases and J 2 bases; bases outside gene matches: 2. The germline gives CDR1 SGDLS, CDR2 YYNGEE. This CDR3 is built from 13 residues. The CDR3 DNA is TGTGCCAGCAGCGGTCAGGGGGCCTACGAGCAGTACTTC. Protein: CASSGQGAYEQYF.

The chain combines TRBV7-2 with TRBJ1-1; D is uncertain. CDR1 and CDR2 from the germline V gene are SGHTA and FQGNSA. V was shortened by 3 bases and J by 1 base, with 12 bases between the two germline ends. The CDR3 extends over 15 amino acids. The DNA for the CDR3 is TGTGCCAGCAGCTTTTCCGACATACGGAACACTGAAGCTTTCTTT. It codes for CASSFSDIRNTEAFF.

This clone was observed a few times. V usage is TRBV7-2 and J usage is TRBJ1-1; a possible D gene is TRBD1 (6 bases). The germline V gene has CDR1 SGHTA and CDR2 FQGNSA. V was clipped by 3 bases and J by 1 base, with 6 bases between them. CDR3 length equals 13 residues. In nucleotides, the CDR3 is TGTGCCAGCAGCTTGGGACAGAACACTGAAGCTTTCTTT. Protein: CASSLGQNTEAFF. The full variable domain, its missing parts supplied by reference TRBV7-2 and TRBJ1-1, is GAGVSQSPSNKVTEKGKDVELRCDPISGHTALYWYRQSLGQGLEFLIYFQGNSAPDKSGLPSDRFSAERTGGSVSTLTIQRTQQEDSAVYLCASSLGQNTEAFFGQGTRLTVV.

By frequency in the sample, this clone is large (0.1 to 1%). Its ends do not fully match the called genes, so a read error is possible. The rearrangement uses TRBV9 and TRBJ1-2; no reliable D call. Germline V CDR1 and CDR2: SGDLS, YYNGEE. The CDR3 sequence is 8 residues long. The DNA of the CDR3 is TGTGCCAGCAGCGCATCCGACTTC. It yields the protein CASSASDF.

In its sample, this clone was seen a few times. The CDR3 loop reads CASKGMYLTDEQFF. CDR3 sequence (DNA): TGTGCCAGCAAAGGAATGTATTTGACGGATGAGCAGTTCTTC. V is TRBV11-2 and J is TRBJ2-1; no reliable D call. Per germline, CDR1 SGHAT and CDR2 FQNNGV. V lost 7 bases, J lost 8 bases, and 18 bases lay in between. The CDR3 totals 14 residues.

In this sample, this clone turned up a few times. The chain carries TRBV11-1 and TRBJ2-5; no definite D call. V was shortened by 5 bases and J by 2 bases, with 15 bases between the two germline ends. The germline gives CDR1 SGHAT, CDR2 FQDESV (reference sequence). This CDR3 comprises 15 residues. The CDR3 coding sequence is TGTGCCAGCAGCCCCCAGAGCGTCCCTCAAGAGACCCAGTACTTC. This sequence encodes CASSPQSVPQETQYF.

This clone was counted a few times. The gene calls are TRBV7-8 and TRBJ1-1; 8 nucleotides align to TRBD1. Per germline, CDR1 SGHVS and CDR2 FQNEAQ. V dropped 4 bases and J dropped 0; count of bases not matched to a gene: 10. The CDR3 loop spans 17 amino acids. The CDR3: CASSSGQGSSMNTEAFF. The CDR3, as DNA: TGTGCCAGCAGCTCAGGACAGGGCTCCTCCATGAACACTGAAGCTTTCTTT.

This clone has just a few counts. The chain is built from TRBV6-5 and TRBJ2-7; D is undetermined. Trimming shortened V by 0 bases and J by 1 base, and 4 bases separated the two germline ends. Germline V gene lookup returns CDR1 MNHEY and CDR2 SVGAGI. The CDR3 runs to 13 residues. This chain's CDR3 is CASSYSNSYEQYF. The DNA of the CDR3 is TGTGCCAGCAGTTACTCGAATTCCTACGAGCAGTACTTC.

This sequence joins TRBV14 and TRBJ2-7, with D tentatively TRBD1 (6 bases). Germline CDR1 SGHDN, CDR2 FVKESK. Trimming took off 4 bases at V and 2 bases at J, with 12 bases between the two ends. The CDR3 length is 14 residues. The CDR3 DNA follows: TGTGCCAGCAGCCCTAACCGGGACACCTACGAGCAGTACTTC. As protein: CASSPNRDTYEQYF. The full variable domain, rest sourced from reference TRBV14 and TRBJ2-7, is EAGVTQFPSHSVIEKGQTVTLRCDPISGHDNLYWYRRVMGKEIKFLLHFVKESKQDESGMPNNRFLAERTGGTYSTLKVQPAELEDSGVYFCASSPNRDTYEQYFGPGTRLTVT.

The chain links TRBV6-5 to TRBJ1-2, with TRBD1 as a possible D gene (6 bases). Trimming took off 6 bases at V and 2 bases at J, with 10 bases between the two ends. The germline CDR1 and CDR2 sequences are MNHEY and SVGAGI. CDR3 length equals 13 residues. The CDR3 DNA is TGTGCCAGCAGCCCTAGGGGGAACTATGGCTACACCTTC. This encodes CASSPRGNYGYTF.

V gene TRBV9 combines with J gene TRBJ2-7; 10 nucleotides line up with TRBD1. With 3 bases clipped from V and 4 bases from J, the junction kept 10 bases outside the gene matches. Per the germline V gene, CDR1 is SGDLS and CDR2 is YYNGEE. The CDR3 length is 16 residues. In DNA, the CDR3 is TGTGCCAGCAGCGAGGGGCCACCGGGACAGGGGTACGAGCAGTACTTC. It encodes CASSEGPPGQGYEQYF. The whole variable domain, remainder taken from reference TRBV9 and TRBJ2-7, is DSGVTQTPKHLITATGQRVTLRCSPRSGDLSVYWYQQSLDQGLQFLIQYYNGEERAKGNILERFSAQQFPDLHSELNLSSLELGDSALYFCASSEGPPGQGYEQYFGPGTRLTVT.